One and the same sample provided the 16 T cell receptor beta chains below, sequenced in a study of patients and donors after allogeneic stem cell transplantation. Using its own MiXCR run on the RT-PCR reads, TCRdb lists one record per CDR3 protein. The repertoire includes about 200,000 distinct CDR3 sequences, 35% to 45% of them detected once, and under 14% sits in the top ten. The source material was blood, either unsorted or a sorted T cell fraction (not recorded which). The receptors derive from a human donor who was either an allogeneic HSCT recipient or a stem cell or donor lymphocyte infusion donor (not recorded which). It is not recorded whose cells these are; they may come from a transplant donor.

The CDR3 DNA reads as TGTGCCAGCAGCTTAACAGATTTAGGGTATAATTCACCCCTCCACTTT. Translation: CASSLTDLGYNSPLHF. This chain uses TRBV7-9 with TRBJ1-6, with unresolved D. V lost 2 bases and J 4 bases, leaving 12 bases between the germline ends. Germline CDR1 SEHNR, CDR2 FQNEAQ (reference sequence). CDR3 length equals 16 residues.

In its sample, this clonotype was seen a few times. The chain's CDR3 is CASTQGAGANVLTF. The CDR3 DNA sequence: TGCGCCAGCACTCAGGGTGCTGGGGCCAACGTCCTGACTTTC. This chain joins TRBV5-1 and TRBJ2-6; weak D call: TRBD1 (5 bases). The germline V and J ends were trimmed by 6 bases and 2 bases, with 9 bases remaining between them. Germline CDR1 SGHRS, CDR2 YFSETQ. The CDR3 is 14 residues long.

The chain recombines TRBV5-1 with TRBJ2-2; the D gene is possibly TRBD2 (5 bases). Trimming stripped 0 bases from V and 4 bases from J, with 10 bases between. Germline CDR1 SGHRS, CDR2 YFSETQ. This CDR3 is built from 15 residues. CDR3 nucleotides: TGCGCCAGCAGCTTGGCCCTGGGGAGCACCGGGGAGCTGTTTTTT. It codes for CASSLALGSTGELFF. Full variable domain (remainder filled in from reference TRBV5-1 and TRBJ2-2): KAGVTQTPRYLIKTRGQQVTLSCSPISGHRSVSWYQQTPGQGLQFLFEYFSETQRNKGNFPGRFSGRQFSNSRSEMNVSTLELGDSALYLCASSLALGSTGELFFGEGSRLTVL.

The rearrangement links TRBV6-5 to TRBJ2-3; D gene ambiguous. V was clipped by 3 bases and J by 0 bases, with 7 bases between them. This CDR3 is 14 amino acids long. Germline V lookup: CDR1 MNHEY, CDR2 SVGAGI. The CDR3 reads CASSYSRSTDTQYF. CDR3 coding DNA: TGTGCCAGCAGTTATTCCAGAAGCACAGATACGCAGTATTTT.

Comment on this clonotype: Mismatch with germline at one junction end may stem from a read error. J is TRBJ2-2 and V is TRBV12-3 or TRBV12-4; TRBD1 is a possible D gene (6 bases). The CDR3 sequence is 14 residues long. CDR3 coding DNA: TGTGCCAGCATTTTAGAGGGGGACACCGGGGAGCTGTTTTTT. This sequence encodes CASILEGDTGELFF.

This clonotype occurred a few times. The rearrangement links TRBV7-9 to TRBJ1-1; D remains ambiguous. CDR1 SEHNR and CDR2 FQNEAQ come from the germline V gene (reference sequence). CDR3 length: 14 amino acids. V was pared by 5 bases and J by 3 bases, with 13 bases between. The CDR3 bases are TGTGCCAGCAGCCCCATAGTAGGGTACACTGAAGCTTTCTTT. Translation: CASSPIVGYTEAFF.

Ten or more counts support this clonotype. This chain uses TRBV12-3 or TRBV12-4 with TRBJ1-1; tentatively, D is TRBD1 (6 bases). V gave up 6 bases and J gave up 1 base, with 15 bases separating them. CDR3 length equals 15 residues. CDR3 coding DNA: TGTGCCAGCAGGAGAACAGGGTCGGGGAACACTGAAGCTTTCTTT. This translates into CASRRTGSGNTEAFF.

This chain connects TRBV10-3 to TRBJ1-2; D unclear. CDR3 length equals 14 residues. Trimming took off 4 bases at V and 4 bases at J, with 13 bases between the two ends. Germline CDR1 reads ENHRY; CDR2 reads SYGVKD. As DNA, the CDR3 is TGTGCCATCAGTGCGGGCAGAGGATCCTATGGCTACACCTTC. It translates to CAISAGRGSYGYTF.

CDR3 in DNA: TGTGCCAGCAGCTCCTCAGGGGGCGCCGCCAATCAGCCCCAGCATTTT. Amino acids: CASSSSGGAANQPQHF. The chain links TRBV7-9 to TRBJ1-5; TRBD1 agrees at 8 bases. J lost 3 bases, V lost 4 bases, and 8 bases had no gene match. The CDR3 extends over 16 amino acids. CDR1 and CDR2 from the germline V gene are SEHNR and FQNEAQ (reference sequence).

The chain joins TRBV25-1 to TRBJ2-3; D is uncertain. In germline, CDR1 is MGHDK, CDR2 SYGVNS. Trimming shortened V by 5 bases and J by 7 bases, and 7 bases separated the two germline ends. This CDR3 region has 11 residues. The CDR3 is CASSISNTQYF. The CDR3 DNA reads as TGTGCCAGCAGTATTAGCAATACGCAGTATTTT.

The table lists this clonotype with a count of one. J is TRBJ2-1 and V is TRBV4-2; 10 bases match TRBD1. The V segment lost 0 bases and the J segment 10 bases; nucleotides outside the gene matches: 6. The CDR3 length is 15 residues. Germline V CDR1 and CDR2: LGHNA, YNFKEQ. The CDR3 here is CASSQERQGAREQFF. The DNA of the CDR3 is TGTGCCAGCAGCCAAGAACGACAGGGGGCACGAGAGCAGTTCTTC.

DNA of the CDR3: TGTGCCAGCAGCGTGGGACCTCTTATGACCCTCCACTTT. Translation: CASSVGPLMTLHF. The chain couples TRBV9 to TRBJ1-6, with D possibly being TRBD1 (5 bases). The V gene lost 2 bases and the J gene lost 14 bases, with 14 bases spanning the gap. The CDR3 spans 13 residues. The germline CDR1 and CDR2 sequences are SGDLS and YYNGEE.

This clonotype was picked up many times. The V and J genes are TRBV5-6 and TRBJ1-2; the D gene is possibly TRBD1 (5 bases). There are 13 residues in the CDR3. Trimming pared 4 bases from V and 0 bases from J, leaving 7 bases between. Germline V CDR1 and CDR2: SGHDT, YYEEEE. The CDR3 protein is CASSGTANYGYTF. Written as DNA, the CDR3 is TGTGCCAGCAGCGGGACGGCTAACTATGGCTACACCTTC.

This clonotype was counted a few times. The CDR3 region has the DNA TGTGCCATCAGGCAGGAGGGGCAGCCCCAGCATTTT. Translating gives CAIRQEGQPQHF. The chain links TRBV10-3 to TRBJ1-5; D is possibly TRBD1 (5 bases). Germline V gene lookup returns CDR1 ENHRY and CDR2 SYGVKD. Trimming stripped 6 bases from V and 7 bases from J, with 10 bases between. This CDR3 has 12 amino acids.

Comment on this clonotype: The CDR3 does not close with the conserved phenylalanine or tryptophan, likely indicating a read error. The V call is TRBV12-3 or TRBV12-4, the J call TRBJ1-5; D not resolved. The CDR3 has 13 residues. Trimming took 1 base from V and 7 from J, leaving 8 bases between them. CDR3 loop: CASSLEGRQPQHL. The CDR3 region has the DNA TGTGCCAGCAGTTTAGAAGGGCGCCAGCCCCAGCATTTG.

This clonotype has more than one count but fewer than ten. The rearrangement links TRBV27 to TRBJ1-2; 8 positions match TRBD1. Unmatched junction bases numbered 11, after V lost 4 bases and J lost 7 bases. Germline values: CDR1 MNHEY, CDR2 SMNVEV (reference sequence). The CDR3 covers 15 residues. CDR3 sequence reads: CASSYFRTGIIGYTF. DNA of the CDR3: TGTGCCAGCAGTTACTTTAGGACAGGGATTATTGGCTACACCTTC.